This T cell receptor (beta chain) was recorded in a study of graft-versus-host responses after intestinal transplantation. Study information: Every recipient had anti-thymocyte globulin induction and 2 to 4 years of tacrolimus plus steroids.

Measured with immunoSEQ multiplex PCR; TCRdb has only the in-frame clones, and not every one. The repertoire holds 4,600 or so clones, with about a quarter as singletons. In this sample, this clone turned up a few times. The CDR3 has 16 residues. Germline CDR1 and CDR2: SGHRS and YFSETQ. Trimming removed 4 bases from V and 1 base from J, with 17 bases in between. Study-wide findings and caveats: Recipient marrow held GvH clones, some first seen in ileum or blood.

Irradiated stimulators labeled with violet dye, approximately 200,000 in number, were plated with approximately 200,000 CFSE-labeled responders. Proliferating responders of the CD3+CD4+ and CD3+CD8+ phenotypes with low CFSE were sorted after the reaction. This receptor was obtained from a human patient who received an intestinal transplant. The chain uses TRBV5-1 and TRBJ1-2; D may be TRBD1 (5 bases). This specimen consisted of alloreactive CD4+ T cells from a mixed lymphocyte reaction culture, obtained before intestinal transplant. Subset denoted: CFSE-low proliferating T cells sorted from approximately 6-day pre-transplant mixed lymphocyte reaction (GvH or HvG direction). The CDR3 DNA reads as TGCGCCAGCAGCATCGGGACCGTTACGGGTAACTATGGCTACACCTTC. This encodes CASSIGTVTGNYGYTF.